This TCR beta chain is drawn from a study of blood T cell repertoires in COVID-19. Per the germline V gene, CDR1 is SNHLY and CDR2 is FYNNEI. The CDR3 is 15 amino acids in total, end residues counted. Points on this clone: The DNA is omitted, as the CDR3 cannot be located on it reliably, and the CDR3 follows TCRdb's listing.

Libraries were prepared by immunoSEQ multiplex PCR; TCRdb keeps only in-frame clonotypes and omits some of them. This table has around 400,000 clones, roughly 90% appearing once. This TCR came from a middle-aged woman who had been exposed to COVID-19. Sequencing was carried out using PBMCs or T cells enriched from blood (not recorded which). The chain couples TRBV2 to TRBJ1-2; the table calls TRBD1, which could not be checked here. The CDR3 spells CASILGGNPGDGYTF.